This T cell receptor (beta chain) was sequenced for a study of long-term antiretroviral therapy in people with HIV. Study-level background: The 2015 recommendation for immediate ART came about a decade after the earliest samples.

Study-wide findings and caveats: Spans of CDR3 length were tighter for HIV repertoires than for controls.

Points on this clone: What it recognizes is unknown.

Assay version v3.0 of immunoSEQ was used, and it was run at survey level. Only in-frame clones appear in the TCRdb table, and some are missing; sequencing was by immunoSEQ multiplex PCR. The table records about 21,000 clones, roughly 85% of them present only once. Sequences were derived from unsorted PBMCs, sampled at the start of antiretroviral therapy. This TCR came from a man aged 45-60 years with HIV.

Here the CDR3 DNA reads TGCACCAGCAGCCAACCCGCGGGGGGACAGGGGTCGGTAGGGTATGGCTACACCTTC. Encoded protein: CTSSQPAGGQGSVGYGYTF. This chain joins TRBV1 and TRBJ1-2; TRBD1, the D gene given by the table, was not confirmed from the DNA. TRBV1 is flagged as a pseudogene. The CDR3 is made up of 19 amino acids.